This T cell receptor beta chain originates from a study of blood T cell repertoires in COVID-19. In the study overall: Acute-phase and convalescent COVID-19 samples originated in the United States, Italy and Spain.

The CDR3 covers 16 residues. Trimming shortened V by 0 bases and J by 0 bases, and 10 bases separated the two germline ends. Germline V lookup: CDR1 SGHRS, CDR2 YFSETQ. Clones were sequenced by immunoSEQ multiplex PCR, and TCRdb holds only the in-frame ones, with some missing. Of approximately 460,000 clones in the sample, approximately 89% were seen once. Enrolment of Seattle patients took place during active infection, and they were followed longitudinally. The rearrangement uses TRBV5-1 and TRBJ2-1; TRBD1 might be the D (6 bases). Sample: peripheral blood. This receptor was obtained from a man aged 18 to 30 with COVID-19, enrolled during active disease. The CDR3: CASSLVGASSYNEQFF. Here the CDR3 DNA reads TGCGCCAGCAGCTTGGTGGGGGCTAGCTCCTACAATGAGCAGTTCTTC.